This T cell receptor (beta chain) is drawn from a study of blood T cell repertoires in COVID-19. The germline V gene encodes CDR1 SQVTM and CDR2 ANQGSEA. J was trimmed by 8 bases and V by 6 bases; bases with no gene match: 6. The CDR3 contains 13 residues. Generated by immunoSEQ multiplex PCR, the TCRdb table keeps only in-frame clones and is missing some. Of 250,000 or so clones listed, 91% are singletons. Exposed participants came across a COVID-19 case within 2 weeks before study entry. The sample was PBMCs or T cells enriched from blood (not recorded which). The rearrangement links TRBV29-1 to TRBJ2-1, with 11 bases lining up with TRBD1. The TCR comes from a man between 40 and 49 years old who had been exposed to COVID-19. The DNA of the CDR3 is TGCAGCGTCCGGAGGACAGGGGGCGATGAGCAGTTCTTC. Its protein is CSVRRTGGDEQFF.